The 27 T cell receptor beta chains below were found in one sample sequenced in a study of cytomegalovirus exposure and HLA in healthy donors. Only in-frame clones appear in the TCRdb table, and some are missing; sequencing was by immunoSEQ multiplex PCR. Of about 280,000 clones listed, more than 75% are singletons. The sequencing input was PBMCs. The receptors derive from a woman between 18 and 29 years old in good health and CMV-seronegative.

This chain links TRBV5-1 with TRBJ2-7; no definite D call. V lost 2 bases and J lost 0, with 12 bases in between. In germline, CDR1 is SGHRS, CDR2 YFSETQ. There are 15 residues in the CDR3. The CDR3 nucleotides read TGCGCCAGCAGCTTTTCCAGTCTCACCTCCTACGAGCAGTACTTC. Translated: CASSFSSLTSYEQYF.

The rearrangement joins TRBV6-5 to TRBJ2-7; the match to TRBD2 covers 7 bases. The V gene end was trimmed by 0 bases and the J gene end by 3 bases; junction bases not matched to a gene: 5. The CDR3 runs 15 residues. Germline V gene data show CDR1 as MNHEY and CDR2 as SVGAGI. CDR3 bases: TGTGCCAGCAGTTACTCTGTCCAGCGGGGCTACGAGCAGTACTTC. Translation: CASSYSVQRGYEQYF.

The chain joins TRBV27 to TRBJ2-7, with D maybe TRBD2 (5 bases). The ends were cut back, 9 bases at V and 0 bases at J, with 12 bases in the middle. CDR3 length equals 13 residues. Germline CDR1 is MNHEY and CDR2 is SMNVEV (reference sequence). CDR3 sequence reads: CASKEGNSYEQYF. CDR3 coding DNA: TGTGCCAGTAAAGAGGGCAACTCCTACGAGCAGTACTTC.

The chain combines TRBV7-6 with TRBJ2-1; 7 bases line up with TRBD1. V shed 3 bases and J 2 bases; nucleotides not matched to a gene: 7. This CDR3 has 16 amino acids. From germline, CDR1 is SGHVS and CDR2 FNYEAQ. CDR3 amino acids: CASSFSRDRAYNEQFF. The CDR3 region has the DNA TGTGCCAGCAGCTTTAGCCGGGACAGAGCCTACAATGAGCAGTTCTTC.

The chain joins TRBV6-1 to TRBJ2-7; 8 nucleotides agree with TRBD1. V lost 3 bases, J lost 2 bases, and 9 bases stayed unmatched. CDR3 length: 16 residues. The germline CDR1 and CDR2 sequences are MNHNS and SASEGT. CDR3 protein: CASSENRGIQTYEQYF. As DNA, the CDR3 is TGTGCCAGCAGTGAGAACAGGGGGATCCAAACCTACGAGCAGTACTTC.

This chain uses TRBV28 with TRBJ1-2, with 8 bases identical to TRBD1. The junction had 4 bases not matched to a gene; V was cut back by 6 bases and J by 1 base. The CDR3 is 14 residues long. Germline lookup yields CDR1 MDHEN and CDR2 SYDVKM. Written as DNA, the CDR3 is TGTGCCAGCAGAGCCGACAGGGGTAACTATGGCTACACCTTC. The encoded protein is CASRADRGNYGYTF.

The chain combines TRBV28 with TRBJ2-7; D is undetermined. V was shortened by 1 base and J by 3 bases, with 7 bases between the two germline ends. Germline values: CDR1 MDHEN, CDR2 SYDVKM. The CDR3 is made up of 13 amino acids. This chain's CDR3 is CASSLSPVYEQYF. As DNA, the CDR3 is TGTGCCAGCAGTTTATCTCCTGTCTACGAGCAGTACTTC.

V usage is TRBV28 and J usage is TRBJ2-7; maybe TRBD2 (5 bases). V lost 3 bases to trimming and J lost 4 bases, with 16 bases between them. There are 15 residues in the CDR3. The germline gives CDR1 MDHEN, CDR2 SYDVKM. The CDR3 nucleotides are TGTGCCAGCAGTTTGAGCAGCGGAGCCCCTTACGAGCAGTACTTC. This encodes CASSLSSGAPYEQYF.

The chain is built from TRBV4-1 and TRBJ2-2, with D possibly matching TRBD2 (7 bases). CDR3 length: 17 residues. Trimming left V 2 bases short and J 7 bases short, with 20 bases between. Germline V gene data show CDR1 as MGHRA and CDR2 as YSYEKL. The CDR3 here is CASSQRGGAAGDGELFF. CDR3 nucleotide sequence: TGCGCCAGCAGCCAAAGAGGGGGGGCGGCGGGTGACGGGGAGCTGTTTTTT.

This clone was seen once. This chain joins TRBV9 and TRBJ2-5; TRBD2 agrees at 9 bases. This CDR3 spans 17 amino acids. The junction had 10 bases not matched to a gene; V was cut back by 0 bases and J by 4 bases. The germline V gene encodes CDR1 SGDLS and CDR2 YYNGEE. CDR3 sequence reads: CASSVGDVAGGSETQYF. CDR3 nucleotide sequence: TGTGCCAGCAGCGTAGGAGACGTTGCGGGAGGGTCAGAGACCCAGTACTTC. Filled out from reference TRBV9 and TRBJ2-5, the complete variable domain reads DSGVTQTPKHLITATGQRVTLRCSPRSGDLSVYWYQQSLDQGLQFLIQYYNGEERAKGNILERFSAQQFPDLHSELNLSSLELGDSALYFCASSVGDVAGGSETQYFGPGTRLLVL.

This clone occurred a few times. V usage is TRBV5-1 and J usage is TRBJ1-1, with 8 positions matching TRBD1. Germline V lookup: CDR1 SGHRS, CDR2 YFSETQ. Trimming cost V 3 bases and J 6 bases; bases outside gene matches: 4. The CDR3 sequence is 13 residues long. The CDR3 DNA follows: TGCGCCAGCAGCTCAGGACAGGGACCTGAAGCTTTCTTT. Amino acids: CASSSGQGPEAFF.

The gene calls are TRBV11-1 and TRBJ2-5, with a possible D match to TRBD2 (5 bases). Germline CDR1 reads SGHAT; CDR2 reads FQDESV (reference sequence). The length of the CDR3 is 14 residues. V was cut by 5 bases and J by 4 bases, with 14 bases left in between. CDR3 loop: CASSATRSGETQYF. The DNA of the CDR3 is TGTGCCAGCAGCGCCACTAGATCGGGAGAGACCCAGTACTTC.

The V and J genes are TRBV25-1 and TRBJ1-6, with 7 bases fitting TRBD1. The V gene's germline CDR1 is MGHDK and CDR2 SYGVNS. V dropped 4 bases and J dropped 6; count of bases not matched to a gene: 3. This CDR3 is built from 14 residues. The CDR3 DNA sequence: TGTGCCAGCAGTGGCAGACAGGGTAATTCACCCCTCCACTTT. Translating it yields CASSGRQGNSPLHF.

This CDR3 reads CASSSIWGTSTDTQYF. Written as DNA, the CDR3 is TGTGCCAGCAGCTCAATCTGGGGGACTAGCACAGATACGCAGTATTTT. The chain recombines TRBV11-2 with TRBJ2-3, with D possibly TRBD2 on 6 matching bases. The CDR3 has 16 amino acids. In germline, CDR1 is SGHAT, CDR2 FQNNGV. V was cut by 4 bases and J by 0 bases, with 14 bases left in between.

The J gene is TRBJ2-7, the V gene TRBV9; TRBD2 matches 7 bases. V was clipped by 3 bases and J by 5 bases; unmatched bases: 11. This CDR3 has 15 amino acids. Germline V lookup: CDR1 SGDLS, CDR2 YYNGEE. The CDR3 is CASSGSSGGGHEQYF. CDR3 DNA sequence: TGTGCCAGCAGCGGATCTAGCGGCGGTGGCCACGAGCAGTACTTC.

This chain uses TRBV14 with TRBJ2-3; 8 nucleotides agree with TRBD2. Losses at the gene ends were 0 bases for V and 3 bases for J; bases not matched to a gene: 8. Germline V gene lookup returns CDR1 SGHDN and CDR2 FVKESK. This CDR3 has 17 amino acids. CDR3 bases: TGTGCCAGCAGCCAAGAGCCGGGAGGGCCTTGGACAGATACGCAGTATTTT. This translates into CASSQEPGGPWTDTQYF. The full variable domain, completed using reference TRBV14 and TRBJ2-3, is EAGVTQFPSHSVIEKGQTVTLRCDPISGHDNLYWYRRVMGKEIKFLLHFVKESKQDESGMPNNRFLAERTGGTYSTLKVQPAELEDSGVYFCASSQEPGGPWTDTQYFGPGTRLTVL.

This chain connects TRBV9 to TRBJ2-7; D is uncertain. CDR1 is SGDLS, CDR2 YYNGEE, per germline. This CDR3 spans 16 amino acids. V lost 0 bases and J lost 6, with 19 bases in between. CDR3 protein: CASSVGESSLGSEQYF. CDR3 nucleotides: TGTGCCAGCAGCGTAGGCGAGTCTAGTCTAGGCTCCGAGCAGTACTTC.

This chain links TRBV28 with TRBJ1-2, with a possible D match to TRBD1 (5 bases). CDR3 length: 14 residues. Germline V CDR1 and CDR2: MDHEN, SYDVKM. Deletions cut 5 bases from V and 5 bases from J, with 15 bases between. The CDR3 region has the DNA TGTGCCAGCAGTCGAGGGGAAGGGACTTATGGCTACACCTTC. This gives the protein CASSRGEGTYGYTF.

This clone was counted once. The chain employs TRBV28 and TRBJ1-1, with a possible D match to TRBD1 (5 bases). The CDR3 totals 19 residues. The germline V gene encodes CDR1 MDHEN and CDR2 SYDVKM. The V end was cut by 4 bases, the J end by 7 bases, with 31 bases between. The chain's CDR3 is CASSSPSSMVFGTRFEAFF. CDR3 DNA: TGTGCCAGCAGTTCACCCTCTTCCATGGTCTTTGGGACTCGCTTTGAAGCTTTCTTT.

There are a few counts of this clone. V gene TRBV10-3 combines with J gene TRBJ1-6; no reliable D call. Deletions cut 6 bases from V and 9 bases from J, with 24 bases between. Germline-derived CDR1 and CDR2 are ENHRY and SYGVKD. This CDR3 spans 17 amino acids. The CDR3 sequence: CAISHGRTGGNLSPLHF. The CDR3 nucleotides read TGTGCCATCAGCCACGGACGGACCGGAGGGAACCTTTCACCCCTCCACTTT.

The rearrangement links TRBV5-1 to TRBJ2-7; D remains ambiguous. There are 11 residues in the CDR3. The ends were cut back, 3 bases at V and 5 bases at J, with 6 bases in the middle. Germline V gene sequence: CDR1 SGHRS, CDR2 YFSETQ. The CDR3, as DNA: TGCGCCAGCAGCTACGACAACGAGCAGTACTTC. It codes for CASSYDNEQYF. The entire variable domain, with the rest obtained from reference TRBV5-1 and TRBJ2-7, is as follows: KAGVTQTPRYLIKTRGQQVTLSCSPISGHRSVSWYQQTPGQGLQFLFEYFSETQRNKGNFPGRFSGRQFSNSRSEMNVSTLELGDSALYLCASSYDNEQYFGPGTRLTVT.

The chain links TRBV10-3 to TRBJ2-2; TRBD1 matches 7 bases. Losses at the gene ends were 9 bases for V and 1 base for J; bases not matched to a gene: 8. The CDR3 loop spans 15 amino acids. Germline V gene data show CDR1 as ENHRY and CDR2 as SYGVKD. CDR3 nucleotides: TGTGCCATTCAACCAGGGGGAGTGAACACCGGGGAGCTGTTTTTT. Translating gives CAIQPGGVNTGELFF.

The CDR3 DNA follows: TGTGCCAGCAGCTCCTCCGGGACAGTCTTGAACTATGGCTACACCTTC. This codes for CASSSSGTVLNYGYTF. The rearrangement joins TRBV7-9 to TRBJ1-2, with 7 bases that match TRBD1. The length of the CDR3 is 16 residues. Germline trimming cut 4 bases from V and 2 bases from J; bases unmatched to any gene: 10. The germline V gene has CDR1 SEHNR and CDR2 FQNEAQ (reference sequence).

The CDR3 spells CASSEWTGDNEQFF. Written as DNA, the CDR3 is TGTGCCAGCAGCGAATGGACAGGGGACAATGAGCAGTTCTTC. This chain links TRBV2 with TRBJ2-1, with 9 bases identical to TRBD1. The V and J ends lost 6 bases and 5 bases, in that order; junction bases with no gene match: 5. The CDR3 is made up of 14 amino acids. Germline-derived CDR1 and CDR2 are SNHLY and FYNNEI. The complete variable domain, with remaining parts taken from reference TRBV2 and TRBJ2-1, reads EPEVTQTPSHQVTQMGQEVILRCVPISNHLYFYWYRQILGQKVEFLVSFYNNEISEKSEIFDDQFSVERPDGSNFTLKIRSTKLEDSAMYFCASSEWTGDNEQFFGPGTRLTVL.

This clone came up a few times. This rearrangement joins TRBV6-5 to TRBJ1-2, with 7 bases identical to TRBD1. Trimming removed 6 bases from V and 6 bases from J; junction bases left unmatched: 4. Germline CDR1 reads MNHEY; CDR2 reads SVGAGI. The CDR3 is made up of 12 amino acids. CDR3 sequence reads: CASSETGNGYTF. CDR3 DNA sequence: TGTGCCAGCAGCGAGACAGGGAATGGCTACACCTTC.

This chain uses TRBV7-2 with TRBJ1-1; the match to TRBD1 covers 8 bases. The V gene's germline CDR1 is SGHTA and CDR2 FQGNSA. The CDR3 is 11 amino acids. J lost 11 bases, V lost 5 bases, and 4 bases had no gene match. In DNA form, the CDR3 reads TGTGCCAGCAGCCAGGGGGCCGCGGCTTTCTTT. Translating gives CASSQGAAAFF.

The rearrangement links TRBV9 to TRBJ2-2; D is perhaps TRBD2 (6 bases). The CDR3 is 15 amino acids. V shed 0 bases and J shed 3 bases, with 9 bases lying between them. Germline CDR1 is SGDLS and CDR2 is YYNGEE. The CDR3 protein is CASSVASGDTGELFF. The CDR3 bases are TGTGCCAGCAGCGTAGCCTCGGGGGACACCGGGGAGCTGTTTTTT.